This TCR beta chain is drawn from a study of blood T cell repertoires in COVID-19. Study-wide context: In each case, the material was cDNA or gDNA derived from T cells, B-cell-depleted T cells, or PBMCs.

Method: immunoSEQ multiplex PCR; TCRdb's copy keeps in-frame clones and lacks some. The sample yields roughly 160,000 clones, less than 90% seen once. CDR1 KGHSH and CDR2 LQKENI come from the germline V gene. With 4 bases removed from V and 2 bases from J, the gap between germline ends came to 14 bases. The CDR3 runs to 15 residues. The sequence derives from a man between 60 and 70 years old with acute or convalescent COVID-19. Material for sequencing was peripheral blood. The rearrangement uses TRBV18 and TRBJ1-2, with D possibly matching TRBD1 (6 bases). CDR3 sequence: CASSQIDRWNYGYTF. Here the CDR3 DNA reads TGTGCCAGCTCACAAATCGACAGGTGGAACTATGGCTACACCTTC.